The 13 T cell receptor beta chains presented below share a single source sample, sequenced in a study of shared clonotypes between healthy human individuals. TCRdb's table, derived via immunoSEQ multiplex PCR, lists solely in-frame clones and lacks some. Of around 2.1 million clones listed, around 95% are singletons. Sequenced sample: naive CD4+ T cells sorted from blood. Subset meaning: CD45RA+ positively selected. These receptors were taken from a man aged 18 to 30 in good health.

The chain links TRBV27 to TRBJ2-7; maybe TRBD2 (5 bases). The CDR3 totals 12 residues. Germline V lookup: CDR1 MNHEY, CDR2 SMNVEV (reference sequence). Trimming shortened V by 6 bases and J by 6 bases, and 12 bases separated the two germline ends. The chain's CDR3 is CASRTLGSEQYF. The CDR3 nucleotides are TGTGCCAGCAGGACCTTGGGGAGCGAGCAGTACTTC.

The genes are TRBV19 and TRBJ2-5; the D is unclear. Germline V CDR1 and CDR2: LNHDA, SQIVND (reference sequence). V was pared by 2 bases and J by 1 base, with 11 bases between. The CDR3 covers 15 residues. The CDR3 coding sequence is TGTGCCAGTAGTATACAAGGCATGGTCCAAGAGACCCAGTACTTC. Amino acids: CASSIQGMVQETQYF. The variable domain in full, with the rest retrieved from reference TRBV19 and TRBJ2-5, is DGGITQSPKYLFRKEGQNVTLSCEQNLNHDAMYWYRQDPGQGLRLIYYSQIVNDFQKGDIAEGYSVSREKKESFPLTVTSAQKNPTAFYLCASSIQGMVQETQYFGPGTRLLVL.

The CDR3 reads CASSEPGQGANTQYF. The CDR3 DNA is TGTGCCAGCAGTGAACCGGGACAGGGGGCCAATACGCAGTATTTT. The chain has TRBV6-1 and TRBJ2-3; 12 bases are a match to TRBD1. The CDR3 is 15 residues long. V dropped 2 bases and J dropped 7; count of bases not matched to a gene: 4. Per germline, CDR1 MNHNS and CDR2 SASEGT.

This chain joins TRBV18 and TRBJ2-7, with 8 positions matching TRBD1. V dropped 4 bases and J dropped 7; count of bases not matched to a gene: 12. The length of the CDR3 is 15 residues. CDR1 is KGHSH and CDR2 is LQKENI in the germline V gene. The chain's CDR3 is CASSLQPAGGAEQYF. The CDR3 DNA is TGTGCCAGCTCACTCCAACCGGCAGGGGGCGCGGAGCAGTACTTC.

The chain links TRBV5-4 to TRBJ1-6, with D possibly matching TRBD1 (5 bases). This CDR3 is 15 amino acids long. Trimming pared 3 bases from V and 7 bases from J, leaving 14 bases between. CDR1 and CDR2 from the germline V gene are SGHNT and YYREEE (reference sequence). In DNA form, the CDR3 reads TGTGCCAGCAGCTCTCCTGACAGCGGGAATTCACCCCTCCACTTT. Its translation: CASSSPDSGNSPLHF.

Here the CDR3 DNA reads TGTGCCAGCAGTGAATATGGTCAGGGTGAAAAACTGTTTTTT. As protein: CASSEYGQGEKLFF. The chain uses TRBV6-1 and TRBJ1-4; D is perhaps TRBD1 (5 bases). The ends were cut back, 2 bases at V and 7 bases at J, with 11 bases in the middle. Per germline, CDR1 MNHNS and CDR2 SASEGT. The CDR3 has 14 residues.

The rearrangement joins TRBV7-8 to TRBJ2-3, with D unresolved. The germline V gene has CDR1 SGHVS and CDR2 FQNEAQ. Trimming stripped 5 bases from V and 4 bases from J, with 16 bases between. The CDR3 runs 15 residues. The CDR3, as DNA: TGTGCCAGCAGCCTCAACCCCCAAGGAGCAGATACGCAGTATTTT. Translated, it gives CASSLNPQGADTQYF.

The rearrangement links TRBV21-1 to TRBJ2-7; TRBD2, the table's D call, was not compared with the DNA. TRBV21-1 is marked as a pseudogene. The CDR3 runs to 13 residues. The CDR3 reads CASSTPGTYEQYF. The CDR3 nucleotides are TGTGCCAGCAGCACCCCTGGGACTTACGAGCAGTACTTC.

The chain recombines TRBV6-5 with TRBJ2-3, with 7 bases aligning to TRBD2. CDR1 MNHEY and CDR2 SVGAGI come from the germline V gene. The CDR3 consists of 13 residues. With V trimmed by 8 bases and J by 14 bases, 16 bases remained unmatched. This chain's CDR3 is CASRMLAENDWYF. Written as DNA, the CDR3 is TGTGCCAGCCGAATGCTAGCGGAAAACGACTGGTATTTT.

This clone was recorded only once. The rearrangement links TRBV18 to TRBJ2-1, with D possibly matching TRBD2 (6 bases). This CDR3 spans 14 amino acids. Germline CDR1 KGHSH, CDR2 LQKENI. Trimming took off 3 bases at V and 3 bases at J, with 9 bases between the two ends. The CDR3 loop reads CASSPGSGYNEQFF. Written as DNA, the CDR3 is TGTGCCAGCTCACCCGGGAGCGGCTACAATGAGCAGTTCTTC.

This chain links TRBV5-1 with TRBJ1-1; D is ambiguous. Germline CDR1 SGHRS, CDR2 YFSETQ. The CDR3 contains 15 residues. The germline V and J ends were trimmed by 0 bases and 0 bases, with 9 bases remaining between them. CDR3 in amino acids: CASSLAPAMNTEAFF. The CDR3 DNA is TGCGCCAGCAGCTTGGCCCCAGCTATGAACACTGAAGCTTTCTTT.

The chain employs TRBV5-1 and TRBJ2-7; TRBD1 is a possible D gene (5 bases). CDR3 length: 13 amino acids. Germline V gene lookup returns CDR1 SGHRS and CDR2 YFSETQ. V lost 3 bases and J 4 bases, leaving 11 bases between the germline ends. The CDR3 DNA reads as TGCGCCAGCAGCTGGGCGGCAGGGTACGAGCAGTACTTC. This codes for CASSWAAGYEQYF.

Written as DNA, the CDR3 is TGTGCCAGCAGCTTACAGGGTTTGACCTCTGGGGCCAACGTCCTGACTTTC. Amino acids: CASSLQGLTSGANVLTF. The chain combines TRBV7-2 with TRBJ2-6; a weak D match, TRBD1 (5 bases). V shed 2 bases and J shed 0 bases, with 11 bases lying between them. The CDR3 covers 17 residues. Germline lookup yields CDR1 SGHTA and CDR2 FQGNSA.